This TCR beta chain is drawn from a study of blood T cell repertoires in COVID-19. In the study overall: COVID-19 samples collected from the United States, Italy and Spain covered acute and convalescent phases. Nucleic acid was either cDNA or gDNA, and it came from T cells, B-cell-depleted T cells, or PBMCs.

In the original workflow: For nucleated cells, counts were estimated from reference gene primer amplification. The assay was immunoSEQ multiplex PCR, and TCRdb's table has in-frame clones only and misses some. The DNA gave D and trimming, while V, J and clone size come from that table. The sample has 210,000 or so clones; roughly 84% are singletons. Germline V gene sequence: CDR1 MNHEY, CDR2 SVGAGI. The CDR3 loop spans 15 amino acids. V lost 2 bases and J lost 7; bases outside the gene matches: 5. The clonotype originates from a man aged 35 to 55 with active or convalescent COVID-19. The chain couples TRBV6-5 to TRBJ1-6; 7 positions match TRBD1. Sequenced: peripheral blood. The CDR3 DNA reads as TGTGCCAGCAGTTACGAGGGACAGAAGAATTCACCCCTCCACTTT. This encodes CASSYEGQKNSPLHF.